Listed below are T cell receptor beta chains from one sample, sequenced in a study of OX40 agonist ivuxolimab in advanced cancers. Libraries were prepared by immunoSEQ multiplex PCR; TCRdb keeps only in-frame clonotypes and omits some of them. In the table there are approximately 70,000 clones, around 90% of which are singletons. The sample here was CD4+ or CD8+ T cells sorted from blood, taken in a trial of the OX40 agonist ivuxolimab. The origin of the receptors is an adult with an advanced solid tumor such as melanoma, head and neck, liver or kidney cancer. The CDR3 runs from the conserved cysteine through the conserved F or W. The D gene is left open where the match is weak. Only part of the rows carry a size: once, few, many, or a class if the clone is expanded.

TRBJ2-7 - TRBV10-1 TRBD1 TGCGCCACTAAACCCGGGACAGGGGCCGACGAGCAGTACTTC CATKPGTGADEQYF
TRBJ1-1 - TRBV18 - TGTGCCAGCTCACCAACGGGGAAGGAGACTGAAGCTTTCTTT CASSPTGKETEAFF
TRBJ2-3 - TRBV28 TRBD2 TGTGCCAGCAGTTTAAGTAGCGGGAGGGCCTCAGATACGCAGTATTTT CASSLSSGRASDTQYF
TRBJ2-1 - TRBV6-4 - TGTGCCAGCAGTGACCCGTCCAGGAGGGGGCAGTTCTTC CASSDPSRRGQFF
TRBJ2-5 - TRBV7-8 TRBD1 TGTGCCAGCAGCCCAAACCGACAGGGCGACCAGTACTTC CASSPNRQGDQYF
TRBJ2-4 - TRBV4-1 TRBD2 TGCGCCAGCAGCCAAGAAGGGGCTAGCGGGAGTAACATTCAGTACTTC CASSQEGASGSNIQYF
TRBJ2-2 - TRBV10-3 TRBD1 TGTGCCATTTTTCCGGGACAGGGAAACACCGGGGAGCTGTTTTTT CAIFPGQGNTGELFF
TRBJ2-7 - TRBV14 - TGTGCCAGCAGCCAAGTTGGGGGTGGGGGTGCCTACGAGCAGTACTTC CASSQVGGGGAYEQYF
TRBJ2-1 once TRBV11-1 TRBD2 TGTGCCAGCAGGCGACCGGGACTAGCGGGAAATGAGCAGTTCTTC CASRRPGLAGNEQFF
TRBJ2-2 - TRBV9 - TGTGCCAGCGGGGGAGCTCGCACCGGGGAGCTGTTTTTT CASGGARTGELFF
TRBJ2-2 - TRBV28 - TGTGCCAGCAGTTTACAAGGCAGACCCCGTACGAACACCGGGGAGCTGTTTTTT CASSLQGRPRTNTGELFF
TRBJ1-2 - TRBV28 - TGTGCCAGCAGTTCGGGGGGGGCGCAGGGCCTTTATGGCTACACCTTC CASSSGGAQGLYGYTF
TRBJ2-3 once TRBV19 TRBD2 TGTGCCAGTAGTACCGGGAATAGCGGGGGAAGCACAGATACGCAGTATTTT CASSTGNSGGSTDTQYF
TRBJ2-7 - TRBV7-8 - TGTGCCAGTCTTCTTGGGGGGTGGGGTTTCCCCGAGCAGTACTTC CASLLGGWGFPEQYF
TRBJ1-1 - TRBV9 - TGTGCCAGCAGCGTATTGGGCTCAGAGAACACTGAAGCTTTCTTT CASSVLGSENTEAFF
TRBJ1-1 - TRBV28 - TGTGCCAGCAGTTCCCGCCAGGGGATGAACACTGAAGCTTTCTTT CASSSRQGMNTEAFF
TRBJ2-5 - TRBV28 - TGTGCCAGCAGTTCGATTGAGCGTCTCAAAGGGACCCAGTACTTC CASSSIERLKGTQYF
TRBJ1-1 - TRBV27 - TGTGCCAGCAGCCCCATGTCTTATTTGAACACTGAAGCTTTCTTT CASSPMSYLNTEAFF
TRBJ2-7 - TRBV19 - TGTGCCACACAACCTGACTCCTTCGGGATGTACGAGCAGTACTTC CATQPDSFGMYEQYF
TRBJ2-3 - TRBV7-2 TRBD2 TGTGCCAGCAGCTCCCGGTCTCGACCTAGCGGACCTAGCACAGATACGCAGTATTTT CASSSRSRPSGPSTDTQYF
TRBJ2-7 - TRBV6-5 TRBD2 TGTGCCAGCAGTTACTCGGGGGGGGTCGAGCAGTACTTC CASSYSGGVEQYF
TRBJ2-7 once TRBV5-4 - TGTGCCAGCAGCTTGTCAGGTGTCTACGAGCAGTACTTC CASSLSGVYEQYF
TRBJ2-1 - TRBV20-1 - TGCTCCTACCGCCCACTGGATGAGCAGTTCTTC CSYRPLDEQFF
TRBJ2-5 - TRBV4-3 - TGCGCCAGCAGCCAAGATTTGGCTAACTCACGGGAGACCCAGTACTTC CASSQDLANSRETQYF
TRBJ2-3 - TRBV5-4 - TGTGCCAGCAGCGATGGCCGGGGGATACCCACAGATACGCAGTATTTT CASSDGRGIPTDTQYF
TRBJ1-2 - TRBV5-1 - TGCGCCAGCAACCTCCAGGGGCCCGATAGCTATGGCTACACCTTC CASNLQGPDSYGYTF
TRBJ2-2 - TRBV29-1 - TGCAGCGTTGCCTGGGGACTGAACACCGGGGAGCTGTTTTTT CSVAWGLNTGELFF
TRBJ1-3 - TRBV5-1 - TGCGCCAGCAGCTTGCATGGTGACTCTGGAAACACCATATATTTT CASSLHGDSGNTIYF
TRBJ1-2 - TRBV10-3 - TGTGCCATCAGTGCCGGCAGCCCCGGAGGCTACACCTTC CAISAGSPGGYTF